These T cell receptor beta chains were read from a single sample in a study of technical replicates of blood from several donors. The data were produced by immunoSEQ multiplex PCR, yet TCRdb's version contains in-frame clones alone and is incomplete. Counted here are 68,000 or so clones, 95% to 97% occurring once; the ten biggest clones make up 0.25% to 0.3%. The sequenced material came from T cells isolated from PBMCs. The receptors stem from a human donor in good health. Both conserved end residues are part of each CDR3. Fields, in order: J gene, clone size, D gene, V gene, CDR3 protein, CDR3 DNA. A D gene is named only where the DNA matches it firmly. Clone size appears in some rows only: once, few, many, or a class for an expanded clone.

j_gene: TRBJ1-4
abundance: .
d_gene: .
v_gene: TRBV7-2
CDR3aa: CASSLRAGRELFF
CDR3nt: TGTGCCAGCAGCCTGCGAGCGGGGCGCGAGCTGTTTTTT

j_gene: TRBJ2-3
abundance: once
d_gene: .
v_gene: TRBV4-3
CDR3aa: CASSQDLMVQGKVDTQYF
CDR3nt: TGCGCCAGCAGCCAAGATCTCATGGTGCAGGGGAAGGTCGATACGCAGTATTTT

j_gene: TRBJ2-7
abundance: .
d_gene: TRBD2
v_gene: TRBV27
CDR3aa: CASSLYYSGRDEQYF
CDR3nt: TGTGCCAGCAGTTTATACTACAGCGGGAGGGACGAGCAGTACTTC

j_gene: TRBJ1-3
abundance: .
d_gene: .
v_gene: TRBV10-3
CDR3aa: CAISWAGGNTIYF
CDR3nt: TGTGCCATCAGTTGGGCGGGAGGAAACACCATATATTTT

j_gene: TRBJ2-7
abundance: .
d_gene: TRBD2
v_gene: TRBV6-5
CDR3aa: CASSSSRGSWYEQYF
CDR3nt: TGTGCCAGCAGTTCGTCCCGCGGGAGCTGGTACGAGCAGTACTTC

j_gene: TRBJ2-1
abundance: .
d_gene: TRBD2
v_gene: TRBV2
CDR3aa: CASRTSALNEQFF
CDR3nt: TGTGCCAGCAGGACTAGCGCCTTGAATGAGCAGTTCTTC

j_gene: TRBJ2-1
abundance: once
d_gene: TRBD2
v_gene: TRBV9
CDR3aa: CASSYLVGGRGDEQFF
CDR3nt: TGTGCCAGCAGTTACCTAGTGGGCGGGAGAGGTGATGAGCAGTTCTTC

j_gene: TRBJ2-7
abundance: .
d_gene: TRBD2
v_gene: TRBV5-1
CDR3aa: CASSLGEGSEQYF
CDR3nt: TGCGCCAGCAGCTTAGGGGAGGGCTCCGAGCAGTACTTC

j_gene: TRBJ1-4
abundance: .
d_gene: .
v_gene: TRBV5-4
CDR3aa: CASSPGLINEKLFF
CDR3nt: TGTGCCAGCAGCCCAGGACTGATTAATGAAAAACTGTTTTTT

j_gene: TRBJ1-4
abundance: .
d_gene: .
v_gene: TRBV9
CDR3aa: CASSPRWGAEKLFF
CDR3nt: TGTGCCAGCAGCCCCCGCTGGGGCGCTGAAAAACTGTTTTTT

j_gene: TRBJ2-2
abundance: .
d_gene: TRBD2
v_gene: TRBV19
CDR3aa: CASSIGRAPRYTGELFF
CDR3nt: TGTGCCAGTAGTATCGGGAGGGCCCCAAGATACACCGGGGAGCTGTTTTTT

j_gene: TRBJ1-3
abundance: once
d_gene: .
v_gene: TRBV10-3
CDR3aa: CAISDSRSSGNTIYF
CDR3nt: TGTGCCATCAGTGACAGTCGAAGCTCTGGAAACACCATATATTTT

j_gene: TRBJ2-7
abundance: .
d_gene: TRBD2
v_gene: TRBV7-3
CDR3aa: CASSPYGGGGEQYF
CDR3nt: TGTGCCAGCAGCCCGTATGGGGGGGGTGGCGAGCAGTACTTC

j_gene: TRBJ2-5
abundance: .
d_gene: TRBD2
v_gene: TRBV5-4
CDR3aa: CASRLAGGQETQYF
CDR3nt: TGTGCCAGCAGATTGGCGGGGGGACAAGAGACCCAGTACTTC

j_gene: TRBJ2-7
abundance: .
d_gene: TRBD1
v_gene: TRBV7-9
CDR3aa: CASSLTRGPYEQYF
CDR3nt: TGTGCCAGCAGTCTTACTAGGGGGCCCTACGAGCAGTACTTC

j_gene: TRBJ2-1
abundance: .
d_gene: .
v_gene: TRBV6-6
CDR3aa: CASSTLASLNEQFF
CDR3nt: TGTGCCAGCAGTACCCTAGCTTCCCTCAATGAGCAGTTCTTC

j_gene: TRBJ2-7
abundance: .
d_gene: TRBD1
v_gene: TRBV5-8
CDR3aa: CASSLPSGTGKYEQYF
CDR3nt: TGTGCCAGCAGCTTGCCATCCGGGACAGGGAAATACGAGCAGTACTTC

j_gene: TRBJ2-7
abundance: .
d_gene: TRBD1
v_gene: TRBV7-9
CDR3aa: CASSHGTGKPYEQYF
CDR3nt: TGTGCCAGCAGCCACGGGACAGGGAAACCCTACGAGCAGTACTTC

j_gene: TRBJ2-7
abundance: .
d_gene: TRBD2
v_gene: TRBV27
CDR3aa: CASSLISPTSGRAYEQYF
CDR3nt: TGTGCCAGCAGTTTAATATCCCCGACTAGCGGGAGGGCGTACGAGCAGTACTTC

j_gene: TRBJ2-7
abundance: .
d_gene: TRBD2
v_gene: TRBV7-9
CDR3aa: CASSLVAGGYEQYF
CDR3nt: TGTGCCAGCAGCTTAGTGGCGGGAGGCTACGAGCAGTACTTC

j_gene: TRBJ1-1
abundance: .
d_gene: TRBD1
v_gene: TRBV6-6
CDR3aa: CRTGGRTEAFF
CDR3nt: TGCAGAACAGGGGGAAGGACTGAAGCTTTCTTT

j_gene: TRBJ1-4
abundance: .
d_gene: .
v_gene: TRBV27
CDR3aa: CASKPTAAANEKLFF
CDR3nt: TGTGCCAGCAAACCCACGGCGGCGGCAAATGAAAAACTGTTTTTT

j_gene: TRBJ2-5
abundance: .
d_gene: TRBD1
v_gene: TRBV30
CDR3aa: CAWSVQGRQETQYF
CDR3nt: TGTGCCTGGAGTGTACAGGGGCGTCAAGAGACCCAGTACTTC